Following are 21 T cell receptor beta chains from one sample sequenced in a study of blood T cells in healthy people across ages. For the second PCR, which ran for about 6 to 11 cycles, a sample-barcoded 5' primer and a J-beta primer mix were used. TCRdb analysed the 5' RACE reads with MiXCR anew, one entry per CDR3 protein. The data show 1.8 million or so distinct CDR3 sequences, 30% to 40% seen once. The source material was blood. The receptors were sampled from a human donor in good health.

The chain employs TRBV5-1 and TRBJ2-7, with 8 nucleotides matching TRBD2. The CDR3 consists of 16 residues. Per germline, CDR1 SGHRS and CDR2 YFSETQ. V lost 1 base and J lost 1; bases outside the gene matches: 7. CDR3 DNA sequence: TGCGCCAGCAGCTTGAAACGGGAGGGCCTATCCTACGAGCAGTACTTC. Amino acid sequence: CASSLKREGLSYEQYF. Variable domain in full (rest from reference TRBV5-1 and TRBJ2-7): KAGVTQTPRYLIKTRGQQVTLSCSPISGHRSVSWYQQTPGQGLQFLFEYFSETQRNKGNFPGRFSGRQFSNSRSEMNVSTLELGDSALYLCASSLKREGLSYEQYFGPGTRLTVT.

The chain joins TRBV29-1 to TRBJ2-5; the match to TRBD1 covers 8 bases. The length of the CDR3 is 15 residues. The ends lost 6 bases at V and 5 bases at J; junction bases unmatched: 14. Germline CDR1 and CDR2: SQVTM and ANQGSEA. The CDR3 nucleotides are TGCAGCGTCGGACTGAGGACAGGGTCGGGGGAGACCCAGTACTTC. Translating it yields CSVGLRTGSGETQYF.

The table lists this clonotype with a few counts. CDR3 sequence reads: CSARGRQGQMGGYTF. In DNA, the CDR3 is TGCAGTGCTCGAGGGCGGCAGGGCCAGATGGGTGGCTACACCTTC. The chain joins TRBV20-1 to TRBJ1-2, with TRBD1 as a possible D gene (5 bases). This CDR3 region has 15 residues. Germline loops: CDR1 DFQATT, CDR2 SNEGSKA (reference sequence). Trimming cost V 5 bases and J 7 bases, with 23 bases left between them.

About this clonotype itself: A read error may explain this, as a much larger clone is one base away. CDR3 region: CSARDGAANYYEQYF. The CDR3 nucleotides read TGCAGTGCTAGAGATGGGGCAGCTAACTACTACGAGCAGTACTTC. This chain joins TRBV20-1 and TRBJ2-7; D possibly corresponds to TRBD1 (5 bases). The V end lost 0 bases, the J end lost 3 bases, and 15 bases lay between the germline ends. From germline, CDR1 is DFQATT and CDR2 SNEGSKA (reference sequence). This CDR3 has 15 residues.

V gene TRBV6-5 combines with J gene TRBJ2-2, with D unclear. Trimming stripped 0 bases from V and 6 bases from J, with 5 bases between. In germline, CDR1 is MNHEY, CDR2 SVGAGI. This CDR3 comprises 13 residues. CDR3: CASSYSRAGELFF. In DNA, the CDR3 is TGTGCCAGCAGTTACTCTCGAGCCGGGGAGCTGTTTTTT.

The chain is built from TRBV4-2 and TRBJ1-5; D gene ambiguous. V was pared by 3 bases and J by 5 bases, with 17 bases between. Looked up from germline, CDR1 is LGHNA and CDR2 is YNFKEQ. CDR3 size: 16 residues. The DNA of the CDR3 is TGTGCCAGCAGCCAGACACAGCGGAGGGTAGATCAGCCCCAGCATTTT. Amino acid sequence: CASSQTQRRVDQPQHF.

The J gene is TRBJ1-2, the V gene TRBV29-1, with 7 bases fitting TRBD1. The CDR3 is 13 residues long. The ends lost 3 bases at V and 3 bases at J; junction bases unmatched: 4. Germline V CDR1 and CDR2: SQVTM, ANQGSEA. CDR3 sequence reads: CSVDGRGDYGYTF. The CDR3 nucleotides read TGCAGCGTTGACGGCAGGGGGGACTATGGCTACACCTTC.

This chain links TRBV7-2 with TRBJ1-5; TRBD1 matches 8 bases. Germline V gene sequence: CDR1 SGHTA, CDR2 FQGNSA. V was clipped by 3 bases and J by 0 bases; unmatched bases: 10. The CDR3 length is 18 residues. The DNA of the CDR3 is TGTGCCAGCAGCTTTGAGGATACAGGGGGATTTAGCAATCAGCCCCAGCATTTT. Protein: CASSFEDTGGFSNQPQHF.

The chain uses TRBV29-1 and TRBJ2-2, with D unresolved. The CDR3 is 12 amino acids. The V end lost 4 bases, the J end lost 0 bases, and 3 bases lay between the germline ends. Germline CDR1 SQVTM, CDR2 ANQGSEA. The CDR3 is CSVVPNTGELFF. The CDR3 DNA reads as TGCAGCGTTGTCCCGAACACCGGGGAGCTGTTTTTT.

V gene TRBV4-1 combines with J gene TRBJ2-3; possible D gene TRBD2, 6 bases. CDR3 length: 15 amino acids. V was clipped by 1 base and J by 6 bases, with 14 bases between them. Germline V gives CDR1 MGHRA, CDR2 YSYEKL. The DNA for the CDR3 is TGCGCCAGCAGCCAAGGCGAGGCAGGGAGGGATACGCAGTATTTT. Protein: CASSQGEAGRDTQYF.

There are a few counts of this clonotype. V usage is TRBV4-3 and J usage is TRBJ2-3; 9 nucleotides align to TRBD1. Germline V gives CDR1 LGHNA, CDR2 YSLEER. There are 15 residues in the CDR3. Trimming at V came to 6 bases and at J to 5 bases, leaving 9 bases not matched to a gene. The DNA for the CDR3 is TGCGCCAGCAGACGGACAGGGGAGGAGATAGATACGCAGTATTTT. Translated, it gives CASRRTGEEIDTQYF.

This clonotype has a handful of counts. The chain links TRBV20-1 to TRBJ1-1; D not resolved. The CDR3 has 14 residues. Trimming stripped 6 bases from V and 0 bases from J, with 14 bases between. Germline CDR1 and CDR2: DFQATT and SNEGSKA (reference sequence). CDR3 loop: CSAPDDRLNTEAFF. The CDR3 DNA follows: TGCAGTGCCCCCGACGACCGATTGAACACTGAAGCTTTCTTT.

This clonotype occurred a few times. The J gene is TRBJ2-1, the V gene TRBV9, with TRBD2 identical over 9 bases. V shed 3 bases, J shed 3 bases, and the junction held 4 bases outside the gene matches. Germline CDR1 reads SGDLS; CDR2 reads YYNGEE. This CDR3 contains 15 residues. CDR3 loop: CASSASGGNYNEQFF. DNA for the CDR3: TGTGCCAGCAGCGCCAGCGGGGGGAACTACAATGAGCAGTTCTTC. The variable domain in full, with the rest retrieved from reference TRBV9 and TRBJ2-1, is DSGVTQTPKHLITATGQRVTLRCSPRSGDLSVYWYQQSLDQGLQFLIQYYNGEERAKGNILERFSAQQFPDLHSELNLSSLELGDSALYFCASSASGGNYNEQFFGPGTRLTVL.

This clonotype appeared many times. CDR3 residues: CASSPPGQPYGYTF. The CDR3 nucleotides read TGTGCCAGCAGCCCCCCGGGACAGCCCTATGGCTACACCTTC. V and J are TRBV7-2 and TRBJ1-2; 7 bases fit TRBD1. J lost 4 bases, V lost 5 bases, and 7 bases had no gene match. This CDR3 has 14 residues. CDR1 is SGHTA and CDR2 is FQGNSA in the germline V gene. Variable domain in full (rest from reference TRBV7-2 and TRBJ1-2): GAGVSQSPSNKVTEKGKDVELRCDPISGHTALYWYRQSLGQGLEFLIYFQGNSAPDKSGLPSDRFSAERTGGSVSTLTIQRTQQEDSAVYLCASSPPGQPYGYTFGSGTRLTVV.

The V and J genes are TRBV15 and TRBJ2-1; TRBD1 agrees at 8 bases. J lost 10 bases, V lost 3 bases, and 8 bases had no gene match. The CDR3 runs to 14 residues. The germline V gene encodes CDR1 LNHNV and CDR2 YYDKDF (reference sequence). The CDR3 region is CATSRDYNRGEQFF. In nucleotides, the CDR3 is TGTGCCACCAGCAGGGATTATAACAGGGGGGAGCAGTTCTTC.

J is TRBJ2-1 and V is TRBV20-1, with 7 bases identical to TRBD2. With V trimmed by 6 bases and J by 9 bases, 14 bases remained unmatched. The length of the CDR3 is 14 residues. The germline gives CDR1 DFQATT, CDR2 SNEGSKA (reference sequence). The CDR3 DNA reads as TGCAGTGCCGCCGCGGCAACTAGCGCCCGTGAGCAGTTCTTC. Its protein product is CSAAAATSAREQFF.

This clonotype was seen a handful of times. V and J are TRBV7-9 and TRBJ2-5; D ambiguous. This CDR3 spans 12 amino acids. The V gene's germline CDR1 is SEHNR and CDR2 FQNEAQ (reference sequence). Trimming shortened V by 1 base and J by 10 bases, and 10 bases separated the two germline ends. The CDR3 DNA sequence: TGTGCCAGCAGCTTAGTAGTAGTCGACCAGTACTTC. This encodes CASSLVVVDQYF.

This clonotype was observed a few times. The chain combines TRBV5-6 with TRBJ1-2; D ambiguous. V was trimmed by 4 bases and J by 1 base, leaving 11 bases between them. Germline loops: CDR1 SGHDT, CDR2 YYEEEE. The CDR3 is made up of 14 amino acids. DNA of the CDR3: TGTGCCAGCAGCGCGGAAGTTCATAACTATGGCTACACCTTC. This codes for CASSAEVHNYGYTF.

V and J are TRBV4-3 and TRBJ1-2; D perhaps matches TRBD1 (6 bases). Germline assignment: CDR1 LGHNA and CDR2 YSLEER. There are 16 residues in the CDR3. V was pared by 4 bases and J by 2 bases, with 17 bases between. In DNA form, the CDR3 reads TGCGCCAGCAGCCGCGTCCAGGGGTACGGGAACTATGGCTACACCTTC. Translating it yields CASSRVQGYGNYGYTF.

In its sample, this clonotype was seen a few times. The chain couples TRBV10-3 to TRBJ1-1; possible D gene TRBD1, 6 bases. V was cut by 6 bases and J by 0 bases, with 11 bases left in between. Germline-derived CDR1 and CDR2 are ENHRY and SYGVKD. The CDR3 totals 14 residues. The CDR3 region is CAISTGRMNTEAFF. DNA of the CDR3: TGTGCCATCAGCACAGGGAGGATGAACACTGAAGCTTTCTTT.

The chain joins TRBV10-3 to TRBJ2-7, with 14 bases lining up with TRBD2. Per germline, CDR1 ENHRY and CDR2 SYGVKD. The length of the CDR3 is 16 residues. With 6 bases clipped from V and 4 bases from J, the junction kept 8 bases outside the gene matches. CDR3 sequence: CAIRDPGTSGGYEQYF. For the CDR3, the DNA is TGTGCCATCAGGGACCCCGGGACTAGCGGGGGATACGAGCAGTACTTC.